The rows below give T cell receptor beta chains drawn from one sample of a study of technical replicates of blood from a few donors. Sequenced by immunoSEQ multiplex PCR; TCRdb stores in-frame clones only, minus some. The sample holds about 76,000 clones, 90% to 95% seen once. The sequenced sample was T cells isolated from PBMCs. Receptors originate from a human donor in good health. Both conserved end residues are trimmed from each CDR3. Fields, in order: V gene, CDR3 length, J gene, CDR3 protein.

>TRBV5-1|15|TRBJ2-7
ASSLEGSPKGYYEQY
>TRBV9|15|TRBJ2-3
ASSVVRERGATDTQY
>TRBV19|15|TRBJ2-2
ASSIDGLTANTGELF
>TRBV7-9|12|TRBJ2-7
ASSFGPGSYEQY
>TRBV4-1|14|TRBJ2-1
ASSQPTGRGNNEQF
>TRBV28|11|TRBJ2-7
ASSIGGAGEQY
>TRBV5-4|16|TRBJ2-7
ASSNRDRGPHPLYEQY
>TRBV29-1|12|TRBJ2-2
SVGGAVNTGELF
>TRBV28|12|TRBJ2-7
ASSLTSVTYEQY
>TRBV5-8|15|TRBJ1-1
ASSSLGQGKRATEAF
>TRBV6-6|12|TRBJ1-1
ASSYQQGGTEAF
>TRBV19|12|TRBJ2-7
ATRTRQDSYEQY
>TRBV25-1|12|TRBJ1-1
ASSGQGMRTEAF
>TRBV28|14|TRBJ2-7
ASTSPGRTTTYEQY
>TRBV5-1|13|TRBJ2-1
ASSPERGGLNEQF
>TRBV28|14|TRBJ1-3
ASSLLRVGFGNTIY
>TRBV7-8|16|TRBJ2-7
ASSLAIVTGIVSYEQY
>TRBV14|14|TRBJ2-3
ASSQAYRARFTTQY
>TRBV9|13|TRBJ2-2
ASSVGQGTAGELF
>TRBV7-8|13|TRBJ2-1
ASSTPAGRYNEQF
>TRBV6-1|12|TRBJ1-2
ASSEDRRGNGYT
>TRBV5-6|14|TRBJ2-1
ASSCEESGILHEQF
>TRBV7-8|10|TRBJ2-1
ASSLAPREQF
>TRBV5-1|10|TRBJ1-1
ASRGSNTEAF
>TRBV7-9|14|TRBJ2-1
ASSPRRTEAYNEQF
>TRBV9|14|TRBJ2-1
ASSVGAGQGYNEQF
>TRBV27|12|TRBJ1-2
ASSTRGGGYGYT
>TRBV19|14|TRBJ1-1
ASSTDDTGLDTEAF
>TRBV2|13|TRBJ2-7
ASSAFGTKASEQY
>TRBV18|13|TRBJ2-2
ASSQGQGNTGELF
>TRBV4-1|15|TRBJ2-1
ASSGLAGGGSYNEQF
>TRBV4-1|16|TRBJ2-1
ASSQDLGSILRYNEQF
>TRBV28|14|TRBJ2-3
ASIAGTSFGTDTQY
>TRBV7-2|15|TRBJ2-7
ASSFRQAGGTSYEQY
>TRBV6-1|11|TRBJ2-3
ASSLPSTDTQY
>TRBV4-1|12|TRBJ1-2
ASSPYRVYYGYT
>TRBV5-8|15|TRBJ2-1
ASSLAVQWLSYNEQF